This entry concerns a single T cell receptor beta chain. Which antigen it targets is not known. The record has no base qualities; no much larger clone is one base away. CDR1 is given as SGHVS and CDR2 as FQNEAQ, both from the germline V gene. V is pared back by 5 bases and J by 4 bases, with 17 bases lying between the germline termini. The CDR3 spans 16 residues, from the cysteine through the phenylalanine. This entry keeps only the CDR3 DNA: 48 bases, framed from base 1. These data belong to a study of blood T cell repertoires in COVID-19 (dated by TCRdb to 2019 to 2021). Regarding the complete study: Samples covering the acute and convalescent phases of COVID-19 were provided by collaborators in the United States, Italy and Spain. Subjects who had been exposed to COVID-19, were actively infected with it, or had recovered from it provided the deeply sampled blood TCRbeta repertoires that made up the dataset. A freely available public database, intended as a resource for researchers studying the immune response to SARS-CoV-2, is where the repertoires were released. A de-identified subject ID, COVID-19 status, age in years and sex were almost always included in the sample metadata. The prospective study material was composed of cDNA or gDNA derived from T cells, B-cell-depleted T cells, or PBMCs. The samples were drawn from two sources: the first 160 participants of the ongoing ImmuneRACE study, and fewer than 1,500 subjects contributed by 6 global collaborators. Where available, HLA class I and class II types were taken from metadata supplied by the sample provider and were not determined by assay-based typing.

The research as a whole found: Clinical and demographic metadata were provided uncurated, with the amount varying by source and participant.

The collaborating institutions used their own protocols to collect whole blood in K2EDTA tubes. For TCRbeta analysis, collaborators shipped samples as frozen whole blood, isolated PBMCs, or DNA extracted from either of those sample types. TCRbeta CDR3 regions were amplified from genomic DNA by means of the immunoSEQ Assay, a bias-controlled multiplex PCR. The original pipeline was this. Nucleated cell counts per sample were estimated from amplification of reference gene primers within the assay. To quantify the absolute abundance of each unique TCRbeta CDR3 rearrangement, sequence reads were collapsed and filtered. Productive Simpson clonality was computed per sample as the square root of Simpson's diversity index over productive rearrangements. TCRdb took over this immuneACCESS table, retaining in-frame rearrangements with V and J assigned. Such tables are incomplete; in checked studies, under half of the missing clones stem from an unresolved V gene, and the remainder is unexplained. V and J calls and clone size are given by that table; D and trimming were obtained from the DNA. The sample records 120,000 or so clones, 82% of which are singletons. Roughly an eighth of the sample goes to the ten largest clones.

The sequence was obtained from a human donor in a cohort sampled during active COVID-19. Recombination connected TRBV7-8 to TRBJ1-4, with no confident D gene call. The sequenced sample was peripheral blood. In nucleotide form, the sequence is TGTGCCAGCAGCCCCCCCCCTTGGCGGCGTAATGAAAAACTGTTTTTT. Its protein product is CASSPPPWRRNEKLFF. The entire variable domain, with the stretches around the CDR3 drawn from the reference TRBV7-8 and TRBJ1-4 proteins, is GAGVSQSPRYKVAKRGQDVALRCDPISGHVSLFWYQQALGQGPEFLTYFQNEAQLDKSGLPSDRFFAERPEGSVSTLKIQRTQQEDSAVYLCASSPPPWRRNEKLFFGSGTQLSVL.